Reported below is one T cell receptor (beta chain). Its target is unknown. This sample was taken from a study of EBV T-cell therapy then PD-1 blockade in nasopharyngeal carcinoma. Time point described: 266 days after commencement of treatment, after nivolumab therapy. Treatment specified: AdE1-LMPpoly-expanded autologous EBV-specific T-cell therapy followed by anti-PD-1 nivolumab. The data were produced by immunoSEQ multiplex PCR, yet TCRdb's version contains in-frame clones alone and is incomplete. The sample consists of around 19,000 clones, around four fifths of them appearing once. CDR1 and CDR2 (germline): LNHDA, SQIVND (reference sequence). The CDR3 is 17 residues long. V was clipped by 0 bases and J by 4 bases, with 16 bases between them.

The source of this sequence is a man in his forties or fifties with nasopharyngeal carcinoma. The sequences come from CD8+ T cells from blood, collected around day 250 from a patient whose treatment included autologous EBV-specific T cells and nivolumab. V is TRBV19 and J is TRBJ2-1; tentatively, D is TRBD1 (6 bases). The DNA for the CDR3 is TGTGCCAGTAGTATAGATCATCAGGGGCGAAGATACAATGAGCAGTTCTTC. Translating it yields CASSIDHQGRRYNEQFF.